This TCR beta chain was sequenced in a study of blood T cell repertoires in COVID-19. Assay used: immunoSEQ multiplex PCR; TCRdb lists only in-frame clones, some missing. The sample lists 130,000 to 150,000 clones; around 83% were seen once. The CDR3 covers 13 residues. The V gene's germline CDR1 is ENHRY and CDR2 SYGVKD. V trimming: 6 bases; J trimming: 4 bases; junction bases outside the gene matches: 6. Sequencing was done on a sample of peripheral blood. The sequence derives from a woman between 50 and 59 years old in a cohort sampled during active or convalescent COVID-19. The chain combines TRBV10-3 with TRBJ2-7; 7 positions match TRBD1. Here the CDR3 DNA reads TGTGCCATCAGGACACAGGGGCCGTACGAGCAGTACTTC. Translation gives CAIRTQGPYEQYF.